This passage covers 15 T cell receptor beta chains from one sample sequenced in a study of T-cell reconstitution after alpha-beta-depleted transplantation in children. Preparation of the TCRbeta library was carried out with unique molecular identifiers. TCRdb re-called the PCR reads with MiXCR, one entry per CDR3 protein. The sample carries about 980,000 distinct CDR3 sequences, around 30% recorded once. Sequenced here: PBMCs, mostly from graft donor cells, sampled 360 days after TCRalphabeta/CD19-depleted stem cell transplant. Every receptor here comes from a boy under three years old who had a stem cell transplant for SCID, so the T cells may come from the graft donor.

This clonotype was counted between two and nine times. The genes are TRBV7-2 and TRBJ2-7; D possibly uses TRBD1 or TRBD2 (5 bases each). The CDR3 contains 15 residues. The germline gives CDR1 SGHTA, CDR2 FQGNSA. The V end was cut by 1 base, the J end by 2 bases, with 12 bases between. This CDR3 is CASSLVGTEAYEQYF. CDR3 nucleotides: TGTGCCAGCAGCTTAGTCGGGACGGAAGCCTACGAGCAGTACTTC. The entire variable domain, with the rest obtained from reference TRBV7-2 and TRBJ2-7, is as follows: GAGVSQSPSNKVTEKGKDVELRCDPISGHTALYWYRQSLGQGLEFLIYFQGNSAPDKSGLPSDRFSAERTGGSVSTLTIQRTQQEDSAVYLCASSLVGTEAYEQYFGPGTRLTVT.

The CDR3 region is CASSPVTGGGGETQYF. CDR3 bases: TGTGCCAGCAGCCCGGTTACGGGGGGCGGTGGAGAGACCCAGTACTTC. This chain links TRBV5-5 with TRBJ2-5, with D possibly matching TRBD2 (7 bases). This CDR3 comprises 16 residues. The germline gives CDR1 SGHKS, CDR2 YYEKEE (reference sequence). With 4 bases removed from V and 4 bases from J, the gap between germline ends came to 20 bases.

The chain recombines TRBV7-2 with TRBJ2-5; no firm D call. The ends were cut back, 5 bases at V and 9 bases at J, with 10 bases in the middle. This CDR3 contains 11 residues. Germline V gene lookup returns CDR1 SGHTA and CDR2 FQGNSA. DNA for the CDR3: TGTGCCAGCAGCCCCTCCCAGGCCCAGTACTTC. Translated, it gives CASSPSQAQYF.

This clonotype was picked up many times. The J gene is TRBJ2-3, the V gene TRBV6-5, with 11 nucleotides matching TRBD2. CDR3 size: 15 residues. With V trimmed by 3 bases and J by 6 bases, 5 bases remained unmatched. Germline V lookup: CDR1 MNHEY, CDR2 SVGAGI. CDR3 protein: CASSYVSGGADTQYF. CDR3 nucleotide sequence: TGTGCCAGCAGTTATGTTAGCGGGGGGGCCGATACGCAGTATTTT.

The rearrangement joins TRBV29-1 to TRBJ2-2; D is ambiguous. The CDR3 has 13 residues. V gave up 4 bases and J gave up 8 bases, with 14 bases separating them. Germline-derived CDR1 and CDR2 are SQVTM and ANQGSEA. CDR3 loop: CSVALGPLGELFF. In nucleotides, the CDR3 is TGCAGCGTTGCCTTAGGCCCCCTAGGGGAGCTGTTTTTT.

This clonotype has ten or more counts. The chain recombines TRBV24-1 with TRBJ2-2; 8 nucleotides line up with TRBD1. There are 16 residues in the CDR3. Germline V gene lookup returns CDR1 KGHDR and CDR2 SFDVKD. V trimming: 4 bases; J trimming: 5 bases; junction bases outside the gene matches: 8. The DNA of the CDR3 is TGTGCCACCAGTGACCCAAATGGACAGGGAACCGGGGAGCTGTTTTTT. Translated: CATSDPNGQGTGELFF.

V gene TRBV5-4 combines with J gene TRBJ2-3; TRBD2 might be the D (6 bases). With 4 bases removed from V and 2 bases from J, the gap between germline ends came to 8 bases. Germline assignment: CDR1 SGHNT and CDR2 YYREEE (reference sequence). The CDR3 runs to 13 residues. CDR3 loop: CASSRGFTDTQYF. Written as DNA, the CDR3 is TGTGCCAGCAGCCGGGGGTTCACAGATACGCAGTATTTT.

The chain employs TRBV6-6 and TRBJ2-5, with D possibly TRBD1 on 6 matching bases. The germline V gene encodes CDR1 MNHNY and CDR2 SVGAGI (reference sequence). This CDR3 comprises 12 residues. V shed 0 bases and J shed 12 bases, with 11 bases lying between them. CDR3 bases: TGTGCCAGCAGTTACTCGGACAGCCCCGAGTACTTC. Protein product: CASSYSDSPEYF.

This clonotype was seen at least ten times. The chain couples TRBV5-6 to TRBJ2-7; D is possibly TRBD1 (6 bases). This CDR3 is 13 amino acids long. Germline CDR1 and CDR2: SGHDT and YYEEEE. Trimming removed 3 bases from V and 4 bases from J, with 11 bases in between. DNA for the CDR3: TGTGCCAGCAGCTGGACCACAGGGTACGAGCAGTACTTC. Its translation is CASSWTTGYEQYF.

There are a few counts of this clonotype. The rearrangement joins TRBV7-9 to TRBJ1-6; tentatively, D is TRBD1 (6 bases). Trimming shortened V by 0 bases and J by 8 bases, and 8 bases separated the two germline ends. CDR3 size: 14 residues. Germline CDR1 SEHNR, CDR2 FQNEAQ (reference sequence). CDR3 sequence: CASSLAGGYSPLHF. CDR3 DNA sequence: TGTGCCAGCAGCTTAGCAGGGGGTTATTCACCCCTCCACTTT. The full variable domain, completed using reference TRBV7-9 and TRBJ1-6, is DTGVSQNPRHKITKRGQNVTFRCDPISEHNRLYWYRQTLGQGPEFLTYFQNEAQLEKSRLLSDRFSAERPKGSFSTLEIQRTEQGDSAMYLCASSLAGGYSPLHFGNGTRLTVT.

V usage is TRBV20-1 and J usage is TRBJ2-1; perhaps TRBD2 as D (5 bases). Deletions cut 4 bases from V and 6 bases from J, with 10 bases between. Germline V lookup: CDR1 DFQATT, CDR2 SNEGSKA (reference sequence). This CDR3 spans 12 amino acids. Written as DNA, the CDR3 is TGCAGTGCTACGGGGAAGTTCAATGAGCAGTTCTTC. Protein: CSATGKFNEQFF.

This clonotype was detected a few times. The genes are TRBV7-6 and TRBJ2-3; D is perhaps TRBD2 (6 bases). Trimming left V 0 bases short and J 1 base short, with 8 bases between. The CDR3 is made up of 15 amino acids. Germline lookup yields CDR1 SGHVS and CDR2 FNYEAQ. Written as DNA, the CDR3 is TGTGCCAGCAGCTTAGCTCCTAGCGGCACAGATACGCAGTATTTT. Its translation is CASSLAPSGTDTQYF. Filled out from reference TRBV7-6 and TRBJ2-3, the complete variable domain reads GAGVSQSPRYKVTKRGQDVALRCDPISGHVSLYWYRQALGQGPEFLTYFNYEAQQDKSGLPNDRFSAERPEGSISTLTIQRTEQRDSAMYRCASSLAPSGTDTQYFGPGTRLTVL.

This clonotype showed up just a few times. The J gene is TRBJ2-2, the V gene TRBV12-3 or TRBV12-4; D not certain. The CDR3 has 14 amino acids. Trimming took 6 bases from V and 2 from J, leaving 10 bases between them. The CDR3 spells CASSRAPNTGELFF. In DNA, the CDR3 is TGTGCCAGCAGCCGAGCCCCTAACACCGGGGAGCTGTTTTTT.

This chain uses TRBV28 with TRBJ2-4; D may be TRBD1 (6 bases). Germline values: CDR1 MDHEN, CDR2 SYDVKM. This CDR3 is built from 13 residues. Trimming took off 6 bases at V and 6 bases at J, with 12 bases between the two ends. The CDR3 DNA reads TGTGCCAGCAGCTGGGACACGTTAAACATTCAGTACTTC. It codes for CASSWDTLNIQYF.

V usage is TRBV2 and J usage is TRBJ2-7; D possibly uses TRBD1 or TRBD2 (5 bases each). CDR1 and CDR2 from the germline V gene are SNHLY and FYNNEI. Deletions cut 3 bases from V and 2 bases from J, with 11 bases between. This CDR3 has 14 amino acids. Here the CDR3 reads CASSEGVWTYEQYF. CDR3 nucleotides: TGTGCCAGCAGTGAGGGGGTTTGGACCTACGAGCAGTACTTC. Filled out from reference TRBV2 and TRBJ2-7, the complete variable domain reads EPEVTQTPSHQVTQMGQEVILRCVPISNHLYFYWYRQILGQKVEFLVSFYNNEISEKSEIFDDQFSVERPDGSNFTLKIRSTKLEDSAMYFCASSEGVWTYEQYFGPGTRLTVT.